This is a list of T cell receptor beta chains from one sample in a study of blood T cell repertoires in COVID-19. The table came from immunoSEQ multiplex PCR; TCRdb's copy has only in-frame clones and leaves some out. The sample lists approximately 97,000 clones; around 85% were seen once. Sample: peripheral blood. These receptors were collected from a human donor in a cohort sampled during active COVID-19. The CDR3 runs from the conserved cysteine through the conserved F or W. The D gene is left open where the match is weak. Clone size, where shown, is once, few, many, or a class for clones that have expanded.

d_call clone_size j_call v_call cdr3_aa cdr3_nt
- - TRBJ1-1 TRBV6-6 CVSIPDEWNTEAFF TGTGTCAGCATCCCCGATGAGTGGAACACTGAAGCTTTCTTT
TRBD2 - TRBJ2-3 TRBV5-1 CASSLSQRGSDTQYF TGCGCCAGCAGCTTGAGTCAGCGGGGGTCAGATACGCAGTATTTT
TRBD1 - TRBJ2-6 TRBV9 CASSVGDRGPGANVLTF TGTGCCAGCAGCGTAGGGGACAGGGGGCCTGGGGCCAACGTCCTGACTTTC
- - TRBJ1-4 TRBV2 CASTPRGSNEKLFF TGTGCCAGCACCCCGCGGGGGAGTAATGAAAAACTGTTTTTT
TRBD2 - TRBJ2-2 TRBV9 CASSVGNGRADGELFF TGTGCCAGCAGCGTAGGGAACGGGAGGGCCGACGGGGAGCTGTTTTTT
- - TRBJ2-7 TRBV7-2 CASSPRGGGRYEQYF TGTGCCAGCAGCCCGAGGGGGGGAGGGCGCTACGAGCAGTACTTC
TRBD2 once TRBJ2-1 TRBV4-1 CASSQVWQREAYNEQFF TGCGCCAGCAGCCAAGTTTGGCAGCGGGAGGCCTACAATGAGCAGTTCTTC
TRBD2 - TRBJ2-1 TRBV15 CATSSLTSGTPNEQFF TGTGCCACCAGCAGCCTGACTAGCGGGACCCCTAATGAGCAGTTCTTC
- - TRBJ1-1 TRBV12-3/TRBV12-4 CASSLTGNTEAFF TGTGCCAGCAGCTTGACGGGGAACACTGAAGCTTTCTTT
TRBD1 - TRBJ1-1 TRBV5-1 CASSMDRGTEAFF TGCGCCAGCAGTATGGACAGGGGGACTGAAGCTTTCTTT
- - TRBJ1-1 TRBV18 CASSPQKLQGGNTEAFF TGTGCCAGCTCACCCCAGAAACTTCAGGGAGGGAACACTGAAGCTTTCTTT
- - TRBJ1-2 TRBV5-4 CASSLLGGGRYGYTF TGTGCCAGCAGCTTGTTGGGCGGGGGACGCTATGGCTACACCTTC
TRBD2 - TRBJ2-7 TRBV5-1 CASSTSSGGTPYEQYF TGCGCCAGCAGCACCTCTAGCGGGGGGACGCCCTACGAGCAGTACTTC
TRBD2 - TRBJ2-7 TRBV12-5 CASGLGGGYEQYF TGTGCTAGTGGTTTGGGGGGGGGCTACGAGCAGTACTTC
TRBD1 - TRBJ1-1 TRBV28 CASRQGAHTEAFF TGTGCCAGCAGACAGGGGGCCCACACTGAAGCTTTCTTT
TRBD2 - TRBJ2-3 TRBV11-2 CASSLDLGRGGQATDTQYF TGTGCCAGCAGCTTAGATCTAGGGCGGGGGGGCCAAGCCACAGATACGCAGTATTTT
TRBD1 - TRBJ1-1 TRBV7-9 CASSRTGELEAFF TGTGCCAGCAGCCGTACAGGGGAACTTGAAGCTTTCTTT
- - TRBJ1-5 TRBV6-5 CASSLGGRGNQPQHF TGTGCCAGCAGTTTGGGAGGGAGAGGCAATCAGCCCCAGCATTTT
- - TRBJ2-2 TRBV2 CASSEWRDSSGGELFF TGTGCCAGCAGTGAATGGAGGGATTCTTCGGGCGGGGAGCTGTTTTTT
TRBD2 - TRBJ2-1 TRBV3-1/TRBV3-2 CASSGLAGGVIDEQFF TGTGCCAGCAGCGGACTAGCGGGAGGAGTAATCGATGAGCAGTTCTTC
- - TRBJ1-2 TRBV5-1 CASGRGYGYTF TGCGCCAGCGGCAGGGGCTATGGCTACACCTTC
- few TRBJ1-3 TRBV9 CASSDPPGGMAGNTIYF TGTGCCAGCAGCGACCCGCCGGGAGGGATGGCTGGAAACACCATATATTTT
TRBD1 - TRBJ1-5 TRBV6-2/TRBV6-3 CASSYHRGSAGNQPQHF TGTGCCAGCAGTTACCACAGGGGGAGTGCGGGCAATCAGCCCCAGCATTTT
- few TRBJ1-2 TRBV7-9 CASSLTEKTYGYTF TGTGCCAGCAGCCTGACAGAAAAAACCTATGGCTACACCTTC
- once TRBJ2-3 TRBV6-5 CASSYSRYSTDTQYF TGTGCCAGCAGTTACTCGAGGTATAGCACAGATACGCAGTATTTT
- many TRBJ2-7 TRBV4-3 CASSRGQGLPYEQYF TGCGCCAGCAGCCGTGGGCAGGGGTTACCCTACGAGCAGTACTTC
TRBD1 - TRBJ1-2 TRBV9 CASSDSRDSYGYTF TGTGCCAGCAGCGATTCCCGGGACAGCTATGGCTACACCTTC
TRBD1 - TRBJ2-3 TRBV4-1 CASSPPGTGRPRQYF TGCGCCAGCAGCCCCCCCGGGACAGGACGCCCTCGGCAGTATTTT
TRBD2 few TRBJ2-2 TRBV19 CASTRASGSAGTGELFF TGTGCCAGTACCCGGGCTAGCGGGAGTGCGGGCACCGGGGAGCTGTTTTTT
- few TRBJ2-7 TRBV7-3 CASSLSDEGEQYF TGTGCCAGCAGCCTTTCGGACGAGGGTGAGCAGTACTTC
- - TRBJ1-1 TRBV5-1 CASSLGAWAGDAFF TGCGCCAGCAGCTTGGGTGCGTGGGCAGGGGACGCTTTCTTT
TRBD1 - TRBJ2-7 TRBV20-1 CSASGTADEQYF TGCAGTGCTAGTGGGACAGCCGACGAGCAGTACTTC
- - TRBJ2-2 TRBV5-1 CASSQTTGDGELFF TGCGCCAGCAGCCAAACGACGGGAGACGGGGAGCTGTTTTTT